This TCR beta chain was captured in a study of T-cell memory formation after mild COVID-19. TCRdb processed the 5' RACE reads anew with MiXCR; each CDR3 protein has one entry. The table shows over 350,000 distinct CDR3 sequences, with 15% to 20% occurring only once. The sample holds a few counts of this clonotype. What it binds is not known. Unmatched junction bases numbered 11, after V lost 10 bases and J lost 8 bases. The CDR3 is made up of 16 amino acids. Germline CDR1 is SNHLY and CDR2 is FYNNEI. Study-wide results and caveats: CD4+ contracting clones were mainly CM and EM; CD8+ ones, EMRA.

The specimen sequenced was PBMCs or a T cell subset sorted from them (not recorded which). The chain is built from TRBV2 and TRBJ2-1; 16 positions agree with TRBD2. This receptor was identified in a man between 18 and 35 years old who had mild COVID-19 (a few samples of this study predate the infection). Cell type and time point are not known. The DNA for the CDR3 is TGTGCCAACTCCGGGACTAGCGGGGGGGCCTCGGATGAGCAGTTCTTC. Its protein product is CANSGTSGGASDEQFF.